Shown below are 26 T cell receptor beta chains from a single sample sequenced in a study of shared clonotypes between healthy human individuals. The protocol was immunoSEQ multiplex PCR, while the TCRdb copy is restricted to in-frame clones and leaves out a portion. This sample has roughly 2.5 million clones, with around nine tenths found just once. Material: naive CD4+ T cells sorted from blood. Stated subset: CD45RA+ positively selected. These receptor sequences come from a man between 18 and 29 years old in good health.

This rearrangement joins TRBV30 to TRBJ2-5, with a possible D match to TRBD1 (5 bases). The better agreement between TRBJ2-7 and the DNA end casts doubt on the J call. Germline V gene sequence: CDR1 GTSNPN, CDR2 SVGIG (reference sequence). The CDR3 is 14 residues long. CDR3 sequence reads: CAWSLGAGPGEQYF. The CDR3 DNA reads as TGTGCCTGGAGCTTAGGGGCAGGTCCAGGCGAGCAGTACTTC.

This chain links TRBV21-1 with TRBJ2-2; the table names TRBD2, a call not compared with the DNA. TRBV21-1 represents a pseudogene. The CDR3 contains 17 residues. CDR3 sequence (DNA): TGTGCCAGCAGCAAAGATTCTAGCGGACCCAACACCGGGGAGCTGTTTTTT. The encoded protein is CASSKDSSGPNTGELFF.

This chain joins TRBV29-1 and TRBJ1-2; TRBD1 is a possible D gene (5 bases). CDR3 length equals 14 residues. V gave up 2 bases and J gave up 4 bases, with 14 bases separating them. Germline V lookup: CDR1 SQVTM, CDR2 ANQGSEA. CDR3 in amino acids: CSVETKRQTYGYTF. In nucleotides, the CDR3 is TGCAGCGTTGAAACGAAAAGACAGACCTATGGCTACACCTTC.

V gene TRBV5-4 combines with J gene TRBJ2-7; no reliable D call. Trimming left V 0 bases short and J 2 bases short, with 15 bases between. The germline V gene has CDR1 SGHNT and CDR2 YYREEE (reference sequence). The CDR3 has 16 residues. In nucleotides, the CDR3 is TGTGCCAGCAGCTTGGGGCAGGTTTTACCACCCTACGAGCAGTACTTC. Amino acids: CASSLGQVLPPYEQYF.

The chain is built from TRBV6-1 and TRBJ2-7; no firm D call. V gave up 2 bases and J gave up 7 bases, with 3 bases separating them. The germline CDR1 and CDR2 sequences are MNHNS and SASEGT. This CDR3 is built from 10 residues. The CDR3 region is CASSEPEQYF. The CDR3 bases are TGTGCCAGCAGTGAACCAGAGCAGTACTTC.

The chain has TRBV29-1 and TRBJ2-1; either TRBD1 or TRBD2 may fit D (5 bases each). The ends were cut back, 7 bases at V and 10 bases at J, with 14 bases in the middle. The V gene's germline CDR1 is SQVTM and CDR2 ANQGSEA. This CDR3 has 11 residues. The CDR3 nucleotides are TGCAGCGCTCGAGGGGTATGGGAGCAGTTCTTC. Translation: CSARGVWEQFF.

The chain recombines TRBV30 with TRBJ2-3; D remains unclear. In germline, CDR1 is GTSNPN, CDR2 SVGIG (reference sequence). Trimming stripped 3 bases from V and 4 bases from J, with 11 bases between. The CDR3 runs 13 residues. CDR3 in DNA: TGTGCCTGGAGGGTGAGCCGCGCAGATACGCAGTATTTT. It is translated as CAWRVSRADTQYF.

The rearrangement uses TRBV30 and TRBJ1-6; D is possibly TRBD1 (5 bases). The germline gives CDR1 GTSNPN, CDR2 SVGIG (reference sequence). The CDR3 runs to 14 residues. V was shortened by 4 bases and J by 9 bases, with 16 bases between the two germline ends. This CDR3 is CAWTGVGPSSPLHF. The CDR3 nucleotides are TGTGCCTGGACGGGTGTGGGGCCTTCTTCACCCCTCCACTTT.

The chain has TRBV9 and TRBJ2-2, with 7 bases that match TRBD1. Unmatched junction bases numbered 3, after V lost 4 bases and J lost 0 bases. The CDR3 extends over 15 amino acids. Germline CDR1 and CDR2: SGDLS and YYNGEE. CDR3 protein: CASSPGGTNTGELFF. The CDR3 coding sequence is TGTGCCAGCAGCCCAGGGGGAACGAACACCGGGGAGCTGTTTTTT.

The chain joins TRBV6-5 to TRBJ2-7; D remains unclear. V was clipped by 8 bases and J by 8 bases, with 16 bases between them. In germline, CDR1 is MNHEY, CDR2 SVGAGI. The CDR3 extends over 12 amino acids. CDR3 nucleotides: TGTGCCAGCTCGCGGAGCCAAAGCAAGCAGTACTTC. Translated, it gives CASSRSQSKQYF.

The chain couples TRBV6-6 to TRBJ2-1, with D perhaps matching TRBD1 (6 bases). Deletions cut 5 bases from V and 0 bases from J, with 11 bases between. Germline CDR1 reads MNHNY; CDR2 reads SVGAGI (reference sequence). The CDR3 contains 15 residues. CDR3 in DNA: TGTGCCAGCAGTCATTTGGACAGCTCCTACAATGAGCAGTTCTTC. This codes for CASSHLDSSYNEQFF.

The genes are TRBV18 and TRBJ2-1; D might be TRBD2 (7 bases). Trimming took 3 bases from V and 5 from J, leaving 20 bases between them. The CDR3 runs 17 residues. The germline gives CDR1 KGHSH, CDR2 LQKENI. The CDR3 DNA follows: TGTGCCAGCTCACCTCCTACGGGGGGCCTTGAGAACAATGAGCAGTTCTTC. This sequence encodes CASSPPTGGLENNEQFF.

The V and J genes are TRBV27 and TRBJ1-6, with TRBD1 matching 7 bases. This CDR3 has 16 residues. Trimming removed 3 bases from V and 10 bases from J; junction bases left unmatched: 12. Germline-derived CDR1 and CDR2 are MNHEY and SMNVEV (reference sequence). CDR3 sequence (DNA): TGTGCCAGCAGTTTGGGGACAGTCTCCTGGGGATCACCCCTCCACTTT. Amino acid sequence: CASSLGTVSWGSPLHF.

The CDR3 protein is CASSGYPGTGGFNEQFF. The CDR3 nucleotides are TGTGCCAGCAGCGGATACCCCGGGACAGGGGGCTTCAATGAGCAGTTCTTC. V usage is TRBV9 and J usage is TRBJ2-1, with TRBD1 matching over 12 bases. The junction had 10 bases not matched to a gene; V was cut back by 3 bases and J by 6 bases. This CDR3 region has 17 residues. Germline CDR1 is SGDLS and CDR2 is YYNGEE.

The rearrangement links TRBV9 to TRBJ2-7; TRBD2 agrees at 12 bases. This CDR3 spans 14 amino acids. Germline CDR1 is SGDLS and CDR2 is YYNGEE. V was clipped by 0 bases and J by 7 bases; unmatched bases: 2. In DNA, the CDR3 is TGTGCCAGCAGCGTAGTAACTAGCGGGGGGGAGCAGTACTTC. Translating it yields CASSVVTSGGEQYF.

V usage is TRBV7-9 and J usage is TRBJ2-5; no definite D call. The V end was cut by 2 bases, the J end by 1 base, with 14 bases between. CDR3 length: 16 amino acids. CDR1 SEHNR and CDR2 FQNEAQ come from the germline V gene (reference sequence). The CDR3 protein is CASSLSAAVRQETQYF. The CDR3 nucleotides are TGTGCCAGCAGCTTATCCGCAGCCGTCCGCCAAGAGACCCAGTACTTC.

The chain carries TRBV27 and TRBJ2-1, with 8 bases aligning to TRBD2. V lost 7 bases and J lost 6; bases outside the gene matches: 14. The germline CDR1 and CDR2 sequences are MNHEY and SMNVEV (reference sequence). The CDR3 length is 16 residues. The CDR3 loop is CASTTSSSGLFNEQFF. In nucleotides, the CDR3 is TGTGCCAGCACCACCTCTTCTAGCGGGCTTTTCAATGAGCAGTTCTTC.

This chain joins TRBV6-1 and TRBJ2-5, with unresolved D. Germline V gives CDR1 MNHNS, CDR2 SASEGT. CDR3 length: 12 amino acids. Trimming left V 8 bases short and J 1 base short, with 8 bases between. As DNA, the CDR3 is TGTGCCAGCGGCCCGACCCAAGAGACCCAGTACTTC. This codes for CASGPTQETQYF.

The V call is TRBV10-3, the J call TRBJ2-1; 10 nucleotides align to TRBD2. Germline V gene sequence: CDR1 ENHRY, CDR2 SYGVKD. The CDR3 is 15 amino acids. Losses at the gene ends were 7 bases for V and 2 bases for J; bases not matched to a gene: 5. The CDR3, as DNA: TGTGCCATCAAGGCGAGCGGGGGGGCCTACAATGAGCAGTTCTTC. This codes for CAIKASGGAYNEQFF.

The chain joins TRBV13 to TRBJ2-3; unclear D gene. Germline V lookup: CDR1 PRHDT, CDR2 FYEKMQ (reference sequence). The CDR3 is made up of 16 amino acids. The ends were cut back, 5 bases at V and 0 bases at J, with 15 bases in the middle. As DNA, the CDR3 is TGTGCCAGCAGCGTCCCTATGGCCGGTAGCACAGATACGCAGTATTTT. Translation: CASSVPMAGSTDTQYF.

This chain connects TRBV11-2 to TRBJ2-1; 10 bases are shared with TRBD1. With V trimmed by 5 bases and J by 12 bases, 13 bases remained unmatched. Germline values: CDR1 SGHAT, CDR2 FQNNGV. The CDR3 sequence is 15 residues long. The CDR3 region has the DNA TGTGCCAGCAGCCCCCGGGACAGGGGTAGATTCGGGCAGTTCTTC. Encoded protein: CASSPRDRGRFGQFF.

The chain joins TRBV6-1 to TRBJ2-2; D is ambiguous. V was shortened by 4 bases and J by 1 base, with 16 bases between the two germline ends. Germline V gene data show CDR1 as MNHNS and CDR2 as SASEGT. This CDR3 is built from 17 residues. The CDR3 loop is CASSGGFGQKNTGELFF. CDR3 DNA: TGTGCCAGCAGTGGGGGTTTCGGGCAGAAGAACACCGGGGAGCTGTTTTTT.

The rearrangement joins TRBV7-2 to TRBJ2-5; 9 positions agree with TRBD2. Per the germline V gene, CDR1 is SGHTA and CDR2 is FQGNSA. The CDR3 is 15 amino acids. The V segment lost 1 base and the J segment 6 bases; nucleotides outside the gene matches: 6. The CDR3 loop is CASSLDAAGGKTQYF. CDR3 nucleotides: TGTGCCAGCAGCTTAGATGCGGCGGGGGGGAAGACCCAGTACTTC.

The sample holds one count of this clone. V and J are TRBV15 and TRBJ1-2; D is perhaps TRBD1 (5 bases). Germline loops: CDR1 LNHNV, CDR2 YYDKDF (reference sequence). The CDR3 loop spans 15 amino acids. V shed 1 base and J shed 2 bases, with 11 bases lying between them. This CDR3 reads CATSRGGSGNYGYTF. CDR3 nucleotide sequence: TGTGCCACCAGCAGAGGGGGGTCAGGGAACTATGGCTACACCTTC.

This clone was seen a few times. V gene TRBV10-2 combines with J gene TRBJ1-1; D ambiguous. The germline CDR1 and CDR2 sequences are WSHSY and SAAADI. This CDR3 region has 12 residues. V was clipped by 6 bases and J by 7 bases, with 12 bases between them. The CDR3 protein is CASRELSSEAFF. As DNA, the CDR3 is TGCGCCAGCAGAGAATTGTCGAGTGAAGCTTTCTTT.

Points on this clone: This sample includes further DNA sequences coding for the same CDR3. The rearrangement links TRBV5-1 to TRBJ2-3; possibly TRBD1 for D (5 bases). Germline V gene lookup returns CDR1 SGHRS and CDR2 YFSETQ. V dropped 0 bases and J dropped 0 bases, with 8 bases sitting between them. CDR3 length: 15 amino acids. In DNA, the CDR3 is TGCGCCAGCAGCTTGGAGGGGTCTAGCACAGATACGCAGTATTTT. Translation: CASSLEGSSTDTQYF.